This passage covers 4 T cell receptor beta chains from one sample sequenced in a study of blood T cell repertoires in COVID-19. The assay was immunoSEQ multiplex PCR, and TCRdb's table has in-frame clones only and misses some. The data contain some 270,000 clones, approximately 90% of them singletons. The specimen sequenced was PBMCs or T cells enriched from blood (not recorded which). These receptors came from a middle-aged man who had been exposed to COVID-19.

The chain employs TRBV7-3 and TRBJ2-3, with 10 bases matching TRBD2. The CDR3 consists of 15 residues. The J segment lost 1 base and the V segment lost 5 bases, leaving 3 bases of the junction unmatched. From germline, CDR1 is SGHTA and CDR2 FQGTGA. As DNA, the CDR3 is TGTGCCAGCAGCAGAGGACTAGCGGGCACAGATACGCAGTATTTT. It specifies CASSRGLAGTDTQYF.

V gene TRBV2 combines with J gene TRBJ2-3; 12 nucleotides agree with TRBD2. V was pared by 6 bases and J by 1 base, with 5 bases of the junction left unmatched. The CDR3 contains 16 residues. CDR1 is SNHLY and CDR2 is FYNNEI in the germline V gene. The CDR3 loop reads CASSLLAGGRTDTQYF. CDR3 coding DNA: TGTGCCAGCAGCCTACTAGCGGGAGGCCGCACAGATACGCAGTATTTT.

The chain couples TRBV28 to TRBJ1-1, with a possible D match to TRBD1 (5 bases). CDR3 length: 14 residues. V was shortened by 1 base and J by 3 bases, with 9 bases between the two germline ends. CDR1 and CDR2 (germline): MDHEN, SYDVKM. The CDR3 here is CASSLSGMDTEAFF. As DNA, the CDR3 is TGTGCCAGCAGTTTATCAGGGATGGACACTGAAGCTTTCTTT.

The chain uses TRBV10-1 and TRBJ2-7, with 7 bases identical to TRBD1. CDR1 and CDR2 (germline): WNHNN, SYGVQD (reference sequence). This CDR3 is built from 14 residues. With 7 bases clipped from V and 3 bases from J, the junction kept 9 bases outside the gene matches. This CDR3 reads CASKRQGMIYEQYF. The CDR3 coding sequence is TGCGCCAGCAAAAGACAGGGTATGATCTACGAGCAGTACTTC.